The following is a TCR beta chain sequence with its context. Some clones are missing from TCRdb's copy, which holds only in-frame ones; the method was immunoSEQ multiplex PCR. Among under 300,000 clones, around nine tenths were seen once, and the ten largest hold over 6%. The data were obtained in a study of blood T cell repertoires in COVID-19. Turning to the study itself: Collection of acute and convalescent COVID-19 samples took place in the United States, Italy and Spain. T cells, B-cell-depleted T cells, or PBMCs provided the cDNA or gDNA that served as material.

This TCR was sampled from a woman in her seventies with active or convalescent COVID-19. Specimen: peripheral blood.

CDR3 nucleotides: TGTGCCAGCAGCCACGTAGCTAGCGGGAACAATGAGCAGTTCTTC. Translated, it gives CASSHVASGNNEQFF. The chain combines TRBV3-1 (or the pseudogene TRBV3-2) with TRBJ2-1; 9 nucleotides align to TRBD2. The length of the CDR3 is 15 residues. J lost 5 bases, V lost 3 bases, and 5 bases had no gene match. Germline lookup yields CDR1 LGHDT and CDR2 YNNKEL (reference sequence).